Listed here are 30 T cell receptor beta chains from one sample, sequenced in a study of shared clonotypes between healthy human individuals. Sequencing used immunoSEQ multiplex PCR; TCRdb keeps in-frame clones, though not all of them. The data show about 510,000 clones, roughly 79% seen once. The sequenced sample was PBMCs. These TCRs come from a middle-aged woman in good health. Some clones in this sample may be carry-over from other donors' samples.

As to this clone: At the DNA level, this CDR3 is encoded by other sequences in the same sample as well. The J gene is TRBJ2-1, the V gene TRBV19; 14 bases align to TRBD2. The V gene end was trimmed by 1 base and the J gene end by 4 bases; junction bases not matched to a gene: 3. The CDR3 length is 17 residues. Germline CDR1 reads LNHDA; CDR2 reads SQIVND (reference sequence). CDR3 protein: CASSIGTSGRTYNEQFF. The CDR3, as DNA: TGTGCCAGTAGTATAGGGACTAGCGGGAGGACTTACAATGAGCAGTTCTTC.

The chain combines TRBV11-2 with TRBJ2-1, with 13 bases that match TRBD2. V lost 4 bases to trimming and J lost 7 bases; unmatched junction nucleotides: 16. The CDR3 has 19 residues. The germline CDR1 and CDR2 sequences are SGHAT and FQNNGV. CDR3 bases: TGTGCCAGCAGCTCAACCACGATTAGGACTAGCGGGAGTCAGAATGAGCAGTTCTTC. Its translation: CASSSTTIRTSGSQNEQFF.

The chain is built from TRBV9 and TRBJ1-2; D remains ambiguous. The CDR3 extends over 14 amino acids. Germline-derived CDR1 and CDR2 are SGDLS and YYNGEE. The V end was cut by 4 bases, the J end by 7 bases, with 17 bases between. This CDR3 reads CASSPRTVSGGYTF. CDR3 sequence (DNA): TGTGCCAGCAGCCCACGGACGGTTTCGGGTGGCTACACCTTC.

This rearrangement joins TRBV13 to TRBJ2-1; D uncertain. The ends were cut back, 2 bases at V and 4 bases at J, with 12 bases in the middle. The germline V gene has CDR1 PRHDT and CDR2 FYEKMQ (reference sequence). The CDR3 runs to 15 residues. CDR3 loop: CASSLLGFTYNEQFF. In DNA form, the CDR3 reads TGTGCCAGCAGCTTATTAGGGTTCACGTACAATGAGCAGTTCTTC. Filled out from reference TRBV13 and TRBJ2-1, the complete variable domain reads AAGVIQSPRHLIKEKRETATLKCYPIPRHDTVYWYQQGPGQDPQFLISFYEKMQSDKGSIPDRFSAQQFSDYHSELNMSSLELGDSALYFCASSLLGFTYNEQFFGPGTRLTVL.

The chain recombines TRBV27 with TRBJ2-5; possibly TRBD2 for D (7 bases). The CDR3 extends over 18 amino acids. CDR1 MNHEY and CDR2 SMNVEV come from the germline V gene (reference sequence). The V end lost 2 bases, the J end lost 5 bases, and 24 bases lay between the germline ends. The CDR3 spells CASSLEGGLRLSPETQYF. In nucleotides, the CDR3 is TGTGCCAGCAGTTTAGAGGGGGGGCTTCGACTATCCCCCGAGACCCAGTACTTC.

This clone came up a few times. Different DNA sequences within this sample yield the same CDR3. The chain is built from TRBV30 and TRBJ1-1; perhaps TRBD1 as D (6 bases). V was shortened by 0 bases and J by 5 bases, with 13 bases between the two germline ends. Germline-derived CDR1 and CDR2 are GTSNPN and SVGIG (reference sequence). CDR3 length: 14 amino acids. The CDR3 sequence: CAWSVRGVGTEAFF. The CDR3 DNA reads TGTGCCTGGAGTGTGAGGGGGGTTGGGACTGAAGCTTTCTTT.

This clone occurred a few times. This specimen includes other DNA sequences encoding the same CDR3. V usage is TRBV7-9 and J usage is TRBJ1-1; D is unclear. CDR1 and CDR2 (germline): SEHNR, FQNEAQ (reference sequence). The CDR3 length is 14 residues. The ends were cut back, 1 base at V and 1 base at J, with 7 bases in the middle. The CDR3 DNA is TGTGCCAGCAGCTTAGAAGGTGGGAACACTGAAGCTTTCTTT. Protein sequence: CASSLEGGNTEAFF.

This chain links TRBV5-4 with TRBJ2-5; D might be TRBD2 (6 bases). This CDR3 comprises 13 residues. Trimming removed 4 bases from V and 5 bases from J, with 12 bases in between. Germline lookup yields CDR1 SGHNT and CDR2 YYREEE (reference sequence). CDR3 nucleotide sequence: TGTGCCAGCAGCGCGGACTACGGGGAGACCCAGTACTTC. This gives the protein CASSADYGETQYF.

Remarks on this clone: Different DNA sequences within this sample yield the same CDR3. The chain combines TRBV11-2 with TRBJ2-4; TRBD1 aligns across 7 bases. After removal of 5 bases from V and 6 bases from J, the junction contained 7 bases not matched to a gene. CDR3 length: 14 amino acids. Germline V gives CDR1 SGHAT, CDR2 FQNNGV. The CDR3 DNA follows: TGTGCCAGCAGCCCAGGGGGTTGGGGAAACATTCAGTACTTC. Translating gives CASSPGGWGNIQYF.

This clone has only a few counts. This chain links TRBV4-1 with TRBJ2-2, with unresolved D. CDR3 length: 11 amino acids. The germline V and J ends were trimmed by 1 base and 7 bases, with 1 base remaining between them. Germline V gene lookup returns CDR1 MGHRA and CDR2 YSYEKL. Written as DNA, the CDR3 is TGCGCCAGCAGCCAAGGCGGGGAGCTGTTTTTT. It yields the protein CASSQGGELFF.

V gene TRBV10-3 combines with J gene TRBJ2-4; D is perhaps TRBD1 (6 bases). Germline CDR1 reads ENHRY; CDR2 reads SYGVKD. Trimming pared 3 bases from V and 0 bases from J, leaving 15 bases between. The CDR3 consists of 17 residues. The CDR3 bases are TGTGCCATCAGTGACTCCCAGGGGATACTAGCCAAAAACATTCAGTACTTC. As protein: CAISDSQGILAKNIQYF.

The DNA for the CDR3 is TGTGCCAGCAATAGCGGGAGGGCCTACAATGAGCAGTTCTTC. It translates to CASNSGRAYNEQFF. The chain carries TRBV27 and TRBJ2-1; 11 nucleotides line up with TRBD2. The CDR3 is 14 residues long. Germline assignment: CDR1 MNHEY and CDR2 SMNVEV (reference sequence). J lost 2 bases, V lost 7 bases, and 1 base had no gene match.

The V and J genes are TRBV19 and TRBJ2-6, with 7 bases identical to TRBD1. The ends lost 7 bases at V and 0 bases at J; junction bases unmatched: 12. CDR3 size: 18 residues. From germline, CDR1 is LNHDA and CDR2 SQIVND (reference sequence). CDR3 in DNA: TGTGCCAGTAAGCCCGGGACAGCCTACCCCTCTGGGGCCAACGTCCTGACTTTC. This gives the protein CASKPGTAYPSGANVLTF.

J is TRBJ2-3 and V is TRBV6-1; TRBD2 agrees at 10 bases. V lost 4 bases and J lost 8; bases outside the gene matches: 9. In germline, CDR1 is MNHNS, CDR2 SASEGT. This CDR3 region has 15 residues. The CDR3: CASSVLAGGATTQYF. CDR3 in DNA: TGTGCCAGCAGTGTCTTAGCGGGAGGTGCCACTACGCAGTATTTT.

V usage is TRBV27 and J usage is TRBJ1-4; 11 nucleotides line up with TRBD1. The CDR3 loop spans 17 amino acids. V shed 4 bases and J 4 bases; nucleotides not matched to a gene: 8. The germline V gene has CDR1 MNHEY and CDR2 SMNVEV (reference sequence). The CDR3 sequence is CASSSMGQGVFNEKLFF. CDR3 in DNA: TGTGCCAGCAGTTCCATGGGACAGGGGGTTTTTAATGAAAAACTGTTTTTT.

The V gene is TRBV13, the J gene TRBJ1-5; 8 nucleotides agree with TRBD1. This CDR3 is 19 amino acids long. Germline lookup yields CDR1 PRHDT and CDR2 FYEKMQ (reference sequence). The junction had 10 bases not matched to a gene; V was cut back by 0 bases and J by 0 bases. The CDR3 DNA reads TGTGCCAGCAGCTTAGGCCGCGGCAGGGGGCCTGATAGCAATCAGCCCCAGCATTTT. Translation gives CASSLGRGRGPDSNQPQHF.

This chain joins TRBV29-1 and TRBJ2-1; 8 bases line up with TRBD2. Trimming at V came to 1 base and at J to 8 bases, leaving 7 bases not matched to a gene. Germline V CDR1 and CDR2: SQVTM, ANQGSEA. There are 14 residues in the CDR3. The chain's CDR3 is CSVEASGRSYEQFF. The DNA of the CDR3 is TGCAGCGTTGAAGCCAGCGGGAGATCATATGAGCAGTTCTTC.

This chain connects TRBV18 to TRBJ2-7; 10 bases line up with TRBD1. The CDR3 sequence is 16 residues long. V dropped 3 bases and J dropped 1; count of bases not matched to a gene: 6. Germline V gives CDR1 KGHSH, CDR2 LQKENI. CDR3 bases: TGTGCCAGCTCACCCACGGACAGGGGGTTTTCCTACGAGCAGTACTTC. Amino acid sequence: CASSPTDRGFSYEQYF.

The genes are TRBV19 and TRBJ1-5; D not resolved. V lost 6 bases, J lost 5 bases, and 14 bases lay in between. CDR1 is LNHDA, CDR2 SQIVND, per germline (reference sequence). The CDR3 sequence is 14 residues long. The CDR3 nucleotides are TGTGCCAGTAGCGCTTTGGTCTCTGATCAGCCCCAGCATTTT. It yields the protein CASSALVSDQPQHF.

Notes on this clone: A read error may be the cause here, since a much bigger clone is one base away. The V and J genes are TRBV7-9 and TRBJ2-7, with 12 nucleotides matching TRBD2. This CDR3 is 14 amino acids long. The ends lost 4 bases at V and 5 bases at J; junction bases unmatched: 3. Germline V gene data show CDR1 as SEHNR and CDR2 as FQNEAQ (reference sequence). The DNA of the CDR3 is TGTGCCAGCAGCTCTTGGACTAGCGGGAACGAGCAGTACTTC. Its protein is CASSSWTSGNEQYF.

V is TRBV9 and J is TRBJ1-1; D is unclear. The V gene's germline CDR1 is SGDLS and CDR2 YYNGEE. This CDR3 comprises 15 residues. V shed 1 base and J shed 4 bases, with 14 bases lying between them. CDR3 sequence: CASSVSHGSGTEAFF. The CDR3 region has the DNA TGTGCCAGCAGCGTAAGTCACGGGTCGGGCACTGAAGCTTTCTTT. Filled out from reference TRBV9 and TRBJ1-1, the complete variable domain reads DSGVTQTPKHLITATGQRVTLRCSPRSGDLSVYWYQQSLDQGLQFLIQYYNGEERAKGNILERFSAQQFPDLHSELNLSSLELGDSALYFCASSVSHGSGTEAFFGQGTRLTVV.

The V call is TRBV19, the J call TRBJ2-2, with TRBD2 matching 11 bases. CDR3 size: 15 residues. Trimming took 8 bases from V and 5 from J; bases not matched to a gene: 7. Looked up from germline, CDR1 is LNHDA and CDR2 is SQIVND (reference sequence). CDR3 DNA: TGTGCCAGTGAGACTAGCGGGACGGGGACCGGGGAGCTGTTTTTT. Its translation is CASETSGTGTGELFF.

This clone was seen just once. The chain combines TRBV11-2 with TRBJ1-1; D is unresolved. V dropped 5 bases and J dropped 1 base, with 11 bases sitting between them. The CDR3 sequence is 14 residues long. CDR1 and CDR2 (germline): SGHAT, FQNNGV. This chain's CDR3 is CASSPVRGNTEAFF. The CDR3 DNA reads TGTGCCAGCAGCCCCGTTCGGGGGAACACTGAAGCTTTCTTT.

As for this clone: A far larger clone is a single base away, which makes a read error likely. This specimen includes other DNA sequences encoding the same CDR3. The chain is built from TRBV6-1 and TRBJ2-6; D is undetermined. Trimming left V 6 bases short and J 2 bases short, with 8 bases between. The CDR3 contains 14 residues. Germline-derived CDR1 and CDR2 are MNHNS and SASEGT. As DNA, the CDR3 is TGTGCCAGCAGCCAGTTACCTGGGGCCAACGTCCTGACTTTC. Translation: CASSQLPGANVLTF.

This chain connects TRBV28 to TRBJ1-1; D possibly corresponds to TRBD1 (5 bases). This CDR3 is 14 amino acids long. The germline V gene encodes CDR1 MDHEN and CDR2 SYDVKM. V dropped 3 bases and J dropped 11 bases, with 19 bases sitting between them. The CDR3: CASSFQGLSLSAFF. The CDR3 region has the DNA TGTGCCAGCAGTTTCCAGGGCCTATCTCTTTCGGCTTTCTTT. Filled out from reference TRBV28 and TRBJ1-1, the complete variable domain reads DVKVTQSSRYLVKRTGEKVFLECVQDMDHENMFWYRQDPGLGLRLIYFSYDVKMKEKGDIPEGYSVSREKKERFSLILESASTNQTSMYLCASSFQGLSLSAFFGQGTRLTVV.

The count of this clone is one. V usage is TRBV29-1 and J usage is TRBJ2-5, with TRBD2 matching over 10 bases. Trimming took 7 bases from V and 2 from J; bases not matched to a gene: 4. Germline lookup yields CDR1 SQVTM and CDR2 ANQGSEA. The CDR3 consists of 13 residues. The CDR3 reads CSAPTSGQETQYF. The CDR3 region has the DNA TGCAGCGCCCCGACTAGCGGGCAAGAGACCCAGTACTTC. Filled out from reference TRBV29-1 and TRBJ2-5, the complete variable domain reads SAVISQKPSRDICQRGTSLTIQCQVDSQVTMMFWYRQQPGQSLTLIATANQGSEATYESGFVIDKFPISRPNLTFSTLTVSNMSPEDSSIYLCSAPTSGQETQYFGPGTRLLVL.

This chain uses TRBV19 with TRBJ2-2, with 9 bases matching TRBD1. CDR1 is LNHDA, CDR2 SQIVND, per germline (reference sequence). Trimming at V came to 4 bases and at J to 7 bases, leaving 4 bases not matched to a gene. The CDR3 length is 14 residues. The CDR3 coding sequence is TGTGCCAGTAGTAGACAGGGGGTTAGCGGGGAGCTGTTTTTT. Translation gives CASSRQGVSGELFF.

The chain is built from TRBV30 and TRBJ2-1, with TRBD2 identical over 10 bases. V shed 5 bases, J shed 4 bases, and the junction held 2 bases outside the gene matches. The CDR3 has 13 amino acids. The germline V gene encodes CDR1 GTSNPN and CDR2 SVGIG (reference sequence). The CDR3 is CAWSAGGYNEQFF. In DNA form, the CDR3 reads TGTGCCTGGTCAGCGGGAGGGTACAATGAGCAGTTCTTC. Supplemented by reference TRBV30 and TRBJ2-1, the full variable domain reads SQTIHQWPATLVQPVGSPLSLECTVEGTSNPNLYWYRQAAGRGLQLLFYSVGIGQISSEVPQNLSASRPQDRQFILSSKKLLLSDSGFYLCAWSAGGYNEQFFGPGTRLTVL.

The chain combines TRBV9 with TRBJ2-7; either TRBD1 or TRBD2 may supply D (5 bases each). The CDR3 contains 16 residues. Trimming removed 3 bases at V and 0 bases at J, with 16 bases between. From germline, CDR1 is SGDLS and CDR2 YYNGEE. The CDR3 spells CASSATGTGFSYEQYF. The CDR3 nucleotides read TGTGCCAGCAGCGCTACCGGGACCGGGTTCTCCTACGAGCAGTACTTC.

In regard to this clone: Within the sample, other DNA sequences also encode this same CDR3. The CDR3 spells CASSNSGNSYEQYF. The CDR3 DNA sequence: TGTGCCAGCAGTAATTCAGGGAACTCTTACGAGCAGTACTTC. The chain is built from TRBV27 and TRBJ2-7, with a possible D match to TRBD1 (5 bases). The CDR3 totals 14 residues. The V end lost 5 bases, the J end lost 4 bases, and 15 bases lay between the germline ends. CDR1 is MNHEY, CDR2 SMNVEV, per germline (reference sequence).